This TCR beta chain came from a study of CD4 T cells in relation to SARS-CoV-2 and coronaviruses. The CDR3 length is 14 residues. Germline CDR1 reads ENHRY; CDR2 reads SYGVKD. V lost 6 bases and J lost 7; bases outside the gene matches: 6. Generated by immunoSEQ multiplex PCR, the TCRdb table keeps only in-frame clones and is missing some. The repertoire holds fewer than 15,000 clones, with around 73% as singletons. CD4+ T cells from unexposed donors were obtained before the COVID-19 pandemic (2011-2018). The cells were cultured for around ten days before CD4+ T cells were isolated. Notes on this clone: What it recognizes is unknown.

The gene calls are TRBV10-3 and TRBJ1-4, with TRBD1 matching over 9 bases. The receptor was isolated from a human donor in good health. The sample taken for sequencing was CD4+ T cells from PBMCs, cultured in vitro. CDR3 residues: CAISGTGGSEKLFF. The CDR3 nucleotides read TGTGCCATCAGCGGTACAGGGGGCAGTGAAAAACTGTTTTTT.